Below are 5 T cell receptor beta chains sequenced from a single sample in a study of shared clonotypes between healthy human individuals. The assay was immunoSEQ multiplex PCR, and TCRdb's table has in-frame clones only and misses some. The sample consists of some 650,000 clones, about 96% of them appearing once. Sequencing was carried out using naive CD4+ T cells sorted from blood. As to subset: CD45RA+ positively selected. These receptors were collected from a woman aged 25 to 39 in good health.

The chain couples TRBV11-2 to TRBJ1-2; unclear D gene. The CDR3 contains 12 residues. V lost 1 base to trimming and J lost 7 bases, with 7 bases between them. Germline CDR1 SGHAT, CDR2 FQNNGV. Here the CDR3 DNA reads TGTGCCAGCAGCTTAGGGGCTGGTGGCTACACCTTC. Translated, it gives CASSLGAGGYTF.

This rearrangement joins TRBV5-1 to TRBJ1-2; possible D gene TRBD1, 5 bases. CDR3 size: 16 residues. The V end lost 4 bases, the J end lost 8 bases, and 24 bases lay between the germline ends. The germline V gene encodes CDR1 SGHRS and CDR2 YFSETQ. CDR3 sequence (DNA): TGCGCCAGCAGCCCAGCGCCCCTCGACAGCATAGGAGGCTACACCTTC. Its translation: CASSPAPLDSIGGYTF.

This clone appeared once. The rearrangement uses TRBV6-5 and TRBJ2-1; 10 bases map to TRBD2. The germline CDR1 and CDR2 sequences are MNHEY and SVGAGI. CDR3 length equals 13 residues. The trim removed 6 bases at V and 13 bases at J, leaving 9 bases unmatched. The CDR3 sequence: CASRYQGLAVQFF. In DNA, the CDR3 is TGTGCCAGCAGGTACCAAGGACTAGCGGTACAGTTCTTC.

The chain uses TRBV6-1 and TRBJ2-1; 7 bases fit TRBD1. V dropped 4 bases and J dropped 0; count of bases not matched to a gene: 0. The germline gives CDR1 MNHNS, CDR2 SASEGT. This CDR3 is 14 amino acids long. This CDR3 is CASSGTGSYNEQFF. The CDR3 region has the DNA TGTGCCAGCAGTGGGACAGGCTCCTACAATGAGCAGTTCTTC.

This chain links TRBV6-5 with TRBJ1-1; possibly TRBD1 for D (5 bases). The germline V gene has CDR1 MNHEY and CDR2 SVGAGI. This CDR3 spans 14 amino acids. Trimming shortened V by 2 bases and J by 4 bases, and 11 bases separated the two germline ends. The DNA for the CDR3 is TGTGCCAGCAGTTACCTGGGGGTAGGCACTGAAGCTTTCTTT. It yields the protein CASSYLGVGTEAFF.